Listed here are 16 T cell receptor beta chains from one sample, sequenced in a study of OX40 agonist ivuxolimab in advanced cancers. Preparation of the library involved the immunoSEQ multiplex PCR assay. TCRdb obtained this table from immuneACCESS and retained in-frame rearrangements with V and J assigned. These tables miss some clones; where compared with another copy, unresolved V genes account for less than half of the shortfall, and the remainder is unexplained. The sample yields 40,000 or so clones; 70% to 85% were counted once. The top ten hold approximately 22% of the sample. This material consisted of CD4+ or CD8+ T cells sorted from blood, taken in a trial of the OX40 agonist ivuxolimab. These receptors originate from an adult with an advanced solid tumor such as melanoma, head and neck, liver or kidney cancer.

J is TRBJ2-3 and V is TRBV15; the D call may be TRBD1 or TRBD2 (5 bases each). The CDR3 loop spans 14 amino acids. The V end was cut by 1 base, the J end by 8 bases, with 13 bases between. Germline-derived CDR1 and CDR2 are LNHNV and YYDKDF (reference sequence). The CDR3 bases are TGTGCCACCAGCAGAGGGCTCGGGGCAGGTACGCAGTATTTT. It is translated as CATSRGLGAGTQYF.

The chain has TRBV4-2 and TRBJ1-2; possibly TRBD1 for D (6 bases). Germline CDR1 and CDR2: LGHNA and YNFKEQ. This CDR3 is 12 amino acids long. V gave up 5 bases and J gave up 4 bases, with 8 bases separating them. This CDR3 reads CASSTDSYGYTF. CDR3 DNA sequence: TGTGCCAGCAGCACGGACAGCTATGGCTACACCTTC.

This chain joins TRBV18 and TRBJ2-7; 9 positions agree with TRBD1. Germline V gene data show CDR1 as KGHSH and CDR2 as LQKENI. This CDR3 is 16 amino acids long. The ends lost 3 bases at V and 7 bases at J; junction bases unmatched: 13. This CDR3 is CASSPLPTGTGREQYF. CDR3 DNA sequence: TGTGCCAGCTCACCCCTACCTACCGGGACAGGGCGGGAGCAGTACTTC.

The V call is TRBV28, the J call TRBJ1-5; no clear D gene. The V end lost 6 bases, the J end lost 2 bases, and 14 bases lay between the germline ends. CDR3 length: 15 amino acids. Germline assignment: CDR1 MDHEN and CDR2 SYDVKM. Here the CDR3 reads CASSPRFRGNQPQHF. CDR3 coding DNA: TGTGCCAGCAGCCCCAGGTTTAGGGGCAATCAGCCCCAGCATTTT.

The chain links TRBV7-3 to TRBJ2-3; the D is unclear. Germline assignment: CDR1 SGHTA and CDR2 FQGTGA. The CDR3 runs 15 residues. The V and J ends lost 5 bases and 2 bases respectively, with 14 bases between them. The CDR3 is CASSRIGGPTDTQYF. The CDR3 DNA reads as TGTGCCAGCAGCCGAATTGGTGGCCCCACAGATACGCAGTATTTT. Using reference TRBV7-3 and TRBJ2-3 for the parts outside the CDR3, the full variable domain is GAGVSQTPSNKVTEKGKYVELRCDPISGHTALYWYRQSLGQGPEFLIYFQGTGAADDSGLPNDRFFAVRPEGSVSTLKIQRTERGDSAVYLCASSRIGGPTDTQYFGPGTRLTVL.

This chain joins TRBV2 and TRBJ2-7; D is ambiguous. Germline CDR1 is SNHLY and CDR2 is FYNNEI. V lost 8 bases to trimming and J lost 3 bases, with 20 bases between them. The CDR3 has 15 residues. CDR3 in DNA: TGTGCCAGCCGCCCCCCCACGGCCCCACACTACGAGCAGTACTTC. This codes for CASRPPTAPHYEQYF.

The chain has TRBV7-2 and TRBJ2-1; tentatively, D is TRBD2 (6 bases). Germline-derived CDR1 and CDR2 are SGHTA and FQGNSA. The ends were cut back, 3 bases at V and 3 bases at J, with 12 bases in the middle. CDR3 size: 15 residues. The CDR3 region has the DNA TGTGCCAGCAGCTTGGCGGGGACCTTCTACAATGAGCAGTTCTTC. It specifies CASSLAGTFYNEQFF.

In its sample, this clone was seen a few times. The chain combines TRBV19 with TRBJ1-4; D is undetermined. Germline V gene lookup returns CDR1 LNHDA and CDR2 SQIVND (reference sequence). The CDR3 spans 12 residues. Trimming pared 3 bases from V and 14 bases from J, leaving 13 bases between. CDR3 in amino acids: CASSISSGKLFF. The CDR3 DNA follows: TGTGCCAGTAGTATCAGTAGCGGGAAGCTGTTTTTT.

J is TRBJ1-1 and V is TRBV5-4; 8 positions agree with TRBD1. From germline, CDR1 is SGHNT and CDR2 YYREEE (reference sequence). This CDR3 is 13 amino acids long. V dropped 4 bases and J dropped 10; count of bases not matched to a gene: 9. CDR3 nucleotide sequence: TGTGCCAGCAGCCTCAGGGGGCGCGGTACAGCTTTCTTT. Translated, it gives CASSLRGRGTAFF. Variable domain in full (rest from reference TRBV5-4 and TRBJ1-1): ETGVTQSPTHLIKTRGQQVTLRCSSQSGHNTVSWYQQALGQGPQFIFQYYREEENGRGNFPPRFSGLQFPNYSSELNVNALELDDSALYLCASSLRGRGTAFFGQGTRLTVV.

The chain joins TRBV5-1 to TRBJ2-5; a possible D gene is TRBD1 (5 bases). Germline loops: CDR1 SGHRS, CDR2 YFSETQ. The V end was cut by 4 bases, the J end by 0 bases, with 10 bases between. This CDR3 has 14 residues. DNA of the CDR3: TGCGCCAGCAGCCCGACAGCTAACCAAGAGACCCAGTACTTC. It translates to CASSPTANQETQYF.

The chain uses TRBV21-1 and TRBJ2-1; the table's D call, TRBD2, was not checked against the DNA. TRBV21-1 is noted as a pseudogene. This CDR3 has 21 residues. Written as DNA, the CDR3 is TGTGCCAGCAGCAAAGTGGGAGCTAGCGCGGGCTACCCAATAGAAAATAATGAGCAGTTCTTC. Protein sequence: CASSKVGASAGYPIENNEQFF.

The rearrangement uses TRBV7-2 and TRBJ2-7; 7 bases agree with TRBD1. The CDR3 length is 15 residues. The V gene end was trimmed by 5 bases and the J gene end by 2 bases; junction bases not matched to a gene: 9. The V gene's germline CDR1 is SGHTA and CDR2 FQGNSA. Here the CDR3 reads CASSPEGATPYEQYF. The CDR3 DNA sequence: TGTGCCAGCAGCCCCGAGGGGGCGACGCCCTACGAGCAGTACTTC. The variable domain in full, completed from reference TRBV7-2 and TRBJ2-7, reads GAGVSQSPSNKVTEKGKDVELRCDPISGHTALYWYRQSLGQGLEFLIYFQGNSAPDKSGLPSDRFSAERTGGSVSTLTIQRTQQEDSAVYLCASSPEGATPYEQYFGPGTRLTVT.

V and J are TRBV5-1 and TRBJ2-7, with D tentatively TRBD2 (6 bases). Germline V gene sequence: CDR1 SGHRS, CDR2 YFSETQ. Deletions cut 0 bases from V and 2 bases from J, with 24 bases between. The CDR3 sequence is 19 residues long. CDR3 region: CASSLAGRGHQGVPYEQYF. CDR3 DNA: TGCGCCAGCAGCTTGGCGGGGCGGGGCCACCAAGGGGTTCCCTACGAGCAGTACTTC.

V and J are TRBV7-3 and TRBJ2-7; D is ambiguous. Germline V lookup: CDR1 SGHTA, CDR2 FQGTGA. V gave up 4 bases and J gave up 3 bases, with 13 bases separating them. The CDR3 runs 14 residues. Written as DNA, the CDR3 is TGTGCCAGCAGCTCCACTCGGACGAGCTACGAGCAGTACTTC. As protein: CASSSTRTSYEQYF.

This chain joins TRBV11-1 and TRBJ2-5; 10 bases align to TRBD1. The junction had 3 bases not matched to a gene; V was cut back by 4 bases and J by 1 base. Germline-derived CDR1 and CDR2 are SGHAT and FQDESV (reference sequence). This CDR3 has 15 amino acids. The CDR3 region is CASSWGQGPQETQYF. The DNA for the CDR3 is TGTGCCAGCAGCTGGGGACAGGGGCCCCAAGAGACCCAGTACTTC.

Only a few counts were recorded for this clone. This chain joins TRBV6-5 and TRBJ1-2, with D unclear. The CDR3 has 15 residues. V lost 0 bases and J 0 bases, leaving 8 bases between the germline ends. Germline CDR1 is MNHEY and CDR2 is SVGAGI. The chain's CDR3 is CASSYSFAANYGYTF. The CDR3, as DNA: TGTGCCAGCAGTTACTCGTTTGCAGCTAACTATGGCTACACCTTC.